The clone carrying this T cell receptor (beta chain) was counted between two and nine times. Its antigen is unidentified. The data derive from a study of T cells in Graves' hyperthyroidism and ophthalmopathy. Study conclusions and caveats: In the blood, most expanded thyroid clonotypes above 0.001 appeared as well. Ophthalmopathy and stable hyperthyroidism were separated by a 13 V-J model.

These patients, aged 18 to 65, had recently diagnosed hyperthyroidism lasting under 2 months. Germline assignment: CDR1 SGHRS and CDR2 YFSETQ. V lost 2 bases and J 3 bases, leaving 11 bases between the germline ends. The CDR3 runs to 15 residues. Amplified TCR beta CDR3 regions derived from RNA transcripts. First-round RT-PCR of the TCR CDR3 relied on the HTBI primer set. A single record per CDR3 protein comes from TCRdb applying MiXCR to the multiplex PCR reads. The sample includes 280,000 or so distinct CDR3 sequences, approximately 16% of them seen just once. The origin of this receptor is a woman in her forties or fifties with Graves' hyperthyroidism that later progressed to Graves' ophthalmopathy. Sequences were obtained from blood. The chain employs TRBV5-1 and TRBJ1-4; D not resolved. The CDR3 DNA reads TGCGCCAGCAGCTTTGACCCGGCGGCTAATGAAAAACTGTTTTTT. It translates to CASSFDPAANEKLFF.